This T cell receptor (beta chain) was observed in a study of cytomegalovirus exposure and HLA in healthy donors. A remark on this clone: Its matching antigen is unknown.

The CDR3 spans 15 residues. Germline V gene sequence: CDR1 LNHDA, CDR2 SQIVND (reference sequence). Deletions cut 3 bases from V and 1 base from J, with 12 bases between. The method was immunoSEQ multiplex PCR; TCRdb's version includes in-frame clones alone and lacks a portion of them. Among approximately 300,000 clones listed, roughly 85% were seen once. Study observations and caveats: In vitro data verified three CMV-associated chains as specific for CMV antigens. With high specificity and sensitivity, the classifier reportedly diagnosed cytomegalovirus status.

The sequencing sample was made of PBMCs. The rearrangement links TRBV19 to TRBJ2-5; D might be TRBD2 (6 bases). This TCR was recovered from a woman between 18 and 29 years old in good health and CMV-seronegative. The chain's CDR3 is CASSIRRGGQETQYF. DNA of the CDR3: TGTGCCAGTAGTATCAGGCGGGGTGGCCAAGAGACCCAGTACTTC.